These 32 T cell receptor beta chains were all obtained from the same sample, sequenced in a study of blood T cell repertoires in COVID-19. Clones were sequenced by immunoSEQ multiplex PCR, and TCRdb holds only the in-frame ones, with some missing. The data show some 140,000 clones, about 72% seen once. The sequencing sample was made of peripheral blood. The origin of the receptors is a man aged 55 to 70 who had recovered from COVID-19.

The rearrangement uses TRBV28 and TRBJ1-1, with TRBD1 identical over 7 bases. CDR3 length: 16 residues. Unmatched junction bases numbered 12, after V lost 2 bases and J lost 6 bases. Per the germline V gene, CDR1 is MDHEN and CDR2 is SYDVKM. CDR3 region: CASSLTPSTQGAEAFF. In nucleotides, the CDR3 is TGTGCCAGCAGTTTAACCCCATCTACCCAGGGGGCTGAAGCTTTCTTT.

This chain connects TRBV7-2 to TRBJ1-1, with 10 nucleotides matching TRBD1. Germline V gene lookup returns CDR1 SGHTA and CDR2 FQGNSA. The V segment lost 5 bases and the J segment 5 bases; nucleotides outside the gene matches: 8. The length of the CDR3 is 15 residues. The CDR3 region is CASSPPGQGWTEAFF. DNA of the CDR3: TGTGCCAGCAGCCCGCCGGGACAGGGGTGGACTGAAGCTTTCTTT.

The rearrangement links TRBV28 to TRBJ2-7; TRBD1 aligns across 9 bases. The trim removed 5 bases at V and 6 bases at J, leaving 14 bases unmatched. Germline V gene sequence: CDR1 MDHEN, CDR2 SYDVKM. This CDR3 comprises 16 residues. CDR3 amino acids: CASSPIGQGLQGEQYF. The CDR3 nucleotides read TGTGCCAGCAGTCCGATAGGACAGGGGTTGCAAGGCGAGCAGTACTTC.

The rearrangement joins TRBV11-2 to TRBJ2-2, with 7 bases that match TRBD2. This CDR3 comprises 16 residues. Germline V lookup: CDR1 SGHAT, CDR2 FQNNGV. V was clipped by 1 base and J by 3 bases; unmatched bases: 5. CDR3 region: CASSLAGGSYTGELFF. DNA for the CDR3: TGTGCCAGCAGCTTAGCGGGCGGGAGCTACACCGGGGAGCTGTTTTTT.

The chain is built from TRBV12-3 or TRBV12-4 and TRBJ2-4, with D maybe TRBD2 (6 bases). The V and J ends lost 6 bases and 6 bases respectively, with 9 bases between them. The CDR3 is made up of 12 amino acids. The CDR3 is CASSLGGNIQYF. DNA of the CDR3: TGTGCCAGCAGCCTCGGGGGAAACATTCAGTACTTC.

The chain combines TRBV2 with TRBJ2-1, with 7 bases lining up with TRBD2. Germline V gene data show CDR1 as SNHLY and CDR2 as FYNNEI. The length of the CDR3 is 13 residues. Trimming cost V 0 bases and J 10 bases; bases outside gene matches: 3. The DNA of the CDR3 is TGTGCCAGCAGTGAAGCTGCGGGAGTAGAGCAGTTCTTC. Its protein product is CASSEAAGVEQFF. The entire variable domain, with the rest obtained from reference TRBV2 and TRBJ2-1, is as follows: EPEVTQTPSHQVTQMGQEVILRCVPISNHLYFYWYRQILGQKVEFLVSFYNNEISEKSEIFDDQFSVERPDGSNFTLKIRSTKLEDSAMYFCASSEAAGVEQFFGPGTRLTVL.

CDR3 coding DNA: TGTGCCAGCAGCTTATTAGACAGGGCCCTTACCGGGGAGCTGTTTTTT. Amino acid sequence: CASSLLDRALTGELFF. This sequence joins TRBV5-4 and TRBJ2-2; TRBD1 agrees at 7 bases. V lost 2 bases, J lost 5 bases, and 9 bases stayed unmatched. Germline V gene sequence: CDR1 SGHNT, CDR2 YYREEE (reference sequence). The CDR3 is 16 residues long.

The chain is built from TRBV2 and TRBJ2-7; tentative D call: TRBD1 (5 bases). V dropped 4 bases and J dropped 6 bases, with 10 bases sitting between them. Per the germline V gene, CDR1 is SNHLY and CDR2 is FYNNEI. This CDR3 region has 12 residues. The CDR3 DNA sequence: TGTGCCAGCAGTGTAATAGGGGCCGAGCAGTACTTC. Residues: CASSVIGAEQYF. The full variable domain, completed using reference TRBV2 and TRBJ2-7, is EPEVTQTPSHQVTQMGQEVILRCVPISNHLYFYWYRQILGQKVEFLVSFYNNEISEKSEIFDDQFSVERPDGSNFTLKIRSTKLEDSAMYFCASSVIGAEQYFGPGTRLTVT.

This chain uses TRBV3-1 (or the pseudogene TRBV3-2) with TRBJ1-1; no clear D. The CDR3 is 14 amino acids. Between the trimmed V and J ends, which lost 0 bases and 1 base, there was a span of 6 bases. The germline gives CDR1 LGHDT, CDR2 YNNKEL (reference sequence). CDR3 nucleotides: TGTGCCAGCAGCCAAGATATGTGGAACACTGAAGCTTTCTTT. Translation: CASSQDMWNTEAFF.

This rearrangement joins TRBV9 to TRBJ2-1, with 13 bases lining up with TRBD2. CDR3 length equals 22 residues. Germline V gene sequence: CDR1 SGDLS, CDR2 YYNGEE. V shed 6 bases and J 6 bases; nucleotides not matched to a gene: 27. The CDR3 region is CASTGDGTGNFGTSGTINEQFF. CDR3 DNA: TGTGCCAGCACTGGGGACGGGACAGGAAATTTTGGGACTAGCGGGACGATCAATGAGCAGTTCTTC. Filled out from reference TRBV9 and TRBJ2-1, the complete variable domain reads DSGVTQTPKHLITATGQRVTLRCSPRSGDLSVYWYQQSLDQGLQFLIQYYNGEERAKGNILERFSAQQFPDLHSELNLSSLELGDSALYFCASTGDGTGNFGTSGTINEQFFGPGTRLTVL.

The table lists this clone with a count of one. The genes are TRBV19 and TRBJ1-1; 8 nucleotides line up with TRBD1. V lost 5 bases, J lost 4 bases, and 12 bases stayed unmatched. The CDR3 consists of 16 residues. In germline, CDR1 is LNHDA, CDR2 SQIVND (reference sequence). The CDR3 loop is CASSPSLFTGGTEAFF. For the CDR3, the DNA is TGTGCCAGTAGTCCAAGCCTCTTTACAGGGGGCACTGAAGCTTTCTTT.

The table lists this clone with a few counts. This chain links TRBV4-3 with TRBJ2-1, with 9 positions matching TRBD2. V lost 0 bases and J lost 6; bases outside the gene matches: 3. The germline gives CDR1 LGHNA, CDR2 YSLEER. The CDR3 contains 15 residues. The CDR3: CASSQDSGSGNEQFF. The CDR3 coding sequence is TGCGCCAGCAGCCAAGATAGCGGGAGCGGCAATGAGCAGTTCTTC.

V is TRBV6-2 or TRBV6-3 and J is TRBJ1-2; D unclear. There are 14 residues in the CDR3. CDR1 and CDR2 (germline): MNHEY, SVGEGT. V lost 5 bases and J lost 7, with 17 bases in between. The CDR3 loop is CASSPTALSGGYTF. In DNA, the CDR3 is TGTGCCAGCAGTCCCACGGCTTTATCGGGTGGCTACACCTTC.

About this clone itself: The CDR3 end shows no conserved phenylalanine or tryptophan, and so a read error is likely. Because the CDR3's place on the DNA is in doubt, the DNA is left out and the CDR3 is given as listed by TCRdb. The chain combines TRBV5-1 with TRBJ1-2. Ends included, the CDR3 has 8 residues. Germline V gene lookup returns CDR1 SGHRS and CDR2 YFSETQ. The CDR3 is CASSRGAL.

The gene calls are TRBV24-1 and TRBJ1-1; D remains unclear. With 3 bases removed from V and 5 bases from J, the gap between germline ends came to 9 bases. The CDR3 has 13 residues. The germline gives CDR1 KGHDR, CDR2 SFDVKD. The CDR3 nucleotides read TGTGCCACCAGTGATGGTGCGGGGACTGAAGCTTTCTTT. Amino acids: CATSDGAGTEAFF.

V usage is TRBV6-5 and J usage is TRBJ2-5; D gene uncertain. This CDR3 contains 13 residues. Trimming left V 4 bases short and J 5 bases short, with 11 bases between. CDR1 and CDR2 (germline): MNHEY, SVGAGI. CDR3 region: CASSSDTRETQYF. The CDR3 bases are TGTGCCAGCAGTTCCGATACGAGGGAGACCCAGTACTTC.

The J gene is TRBJ1-1, the V gene TRBV9; D is uncertain. V shed 3 bases and J shed 4 bases, with 16 bases lying between them. CDR3 length: 15 residues. Germline values: CDR1 SGDLS, CDR2 YYNGEE. The CDR3 coding sequence is TGTGCCAGCAGCGGCGACTGGGGAGGAATCACTGAAGCTTTCTTT. Protein: CASSGDWGGITEAFF.

The J gene is TRBJ2-7, the V gene TRBV28, with D possibly being TRBD2 (5 bases). The ends were cut back, 10 bases at V and 2 bases at J, with 15 bases in the middle. CDR3 length: 13 amino acids. The germline V gene has CDR1 MDHEN and CDR2 SYDVKM. The CDR3 nucleotides are TGTGCCACCAAAGTGGACTTAACCTACGAGCAGTACTTC. It translates to CATKVDLTYEQYF. The full variable domain, in which reference TRBV28 and TRBJ2-7 provide the parts outside the CDR3, is DVKVTQSSRYLVKRTGEKVFLECVQDMDHENMFWYRQDPGLGLRLIYFSYDVKMKEKGDIPEGYSVSREKKERFSLILESASTNQTSMYLCATKVDLTYEQYFGPGTRLTVT.

This sequence joins TRBV7-3 and TRBJ2-1, with D unclear. Trimming left V 2 bases short and J 5 bases short, with 7 bases between. Per germline, CDR1 SGHTA and CDR2 FQGTGA. This CDR3 is built from 13 residues. The CDR3 nucleotides are TGTGCCAGCAGCTTAGGCCCAGACAATGAGCAGTTCTTC. The encoded protein is CASSLGPDNEQFF.

The chain combines TRBV6-4 with TRBJ2-3, with D tentatively TRBD2 (6 bases). The CDR3 contains 16 residues. Per the germline V gene, CDR1 is MRHNA and CDR2 is SNTAGT. Trimming shortened V by 0 bases and J by 4 bases, and 14 bases separated the two germline ends. This chain's CDR3 is CASSDSIGGGSDTQYF. CDR3 bases: TGTGCCAGCAGTGACTCGATCGGGGGTGGGTCAGATACGCAGTATTTT.

The chain uses TRBV27 and TRBJ2-2; D is possibly TRBD2 (7 bases). V lost 8 bases and J 6 bases, leaving 19 bases between the germline ends. This CDR3 region has 15 residues. The V gene's germline CDR1 is MNHEY and CDR2 SMNVEV (reference sequence). The DNA for the CDR3 is TGTGCCAGCTCCAAGGGAGGGGGGGCGGCCGGGGAGCTGTTTTTT. This sequence encodes CASSKGGGAAGELFF.

This rearrangement joins TRBV6-1 to TRBJ2-3; maybe TRBD2 (7 bases). Between the trimmed V and J ends, which lost 0 bases and 2 bases, there was a span of 12 bases. Germline values: CDR1 MNHNS, CDR2 SASEGT. CDR3 length equals 16 residues. CDR3: CASSEARGGLTDTQYF. The CDR3 coding sequence is TGTGCCAGCAGTGAAGCGCGCGGGGGCCTCACAGATACGCAGTATTTT.

This chain uses TRBV4-3 with TRBJ2-7; 8 bases line up with TRBD2. V lost 2 bases to trimming and J lost 5 bases; unmatched junction nucleotides: 11. The CDR3 contains 16 residues. Per the germline V gene, CDR1 is LGHNA and CDR2 is YSLEER. The CDR3 sequence: CASSQRAGGLLNEQYF. DNA of the CDR3: TGCGCCAGCAGCCAACGGGCGGGGGGCCTGCTTAACGAGCAGTACTTC.

The rearrangement joins TRBV7-9 to TRBJ1-3; 7 bases match TRBD1. CDR1 and CDR2 (germline): SEHNR, FQNEAQ (reference sequence). V lost 5 bases, J lost 0 bases, and 4 bases stayed unmatched. The CDR3 sequence is 15 residues long. The CDR3 protein is CASSLAGGSGNTIYF. In DNA form, the CDR3 reads TGTGCCAGCAGCCTCGCAGGGGGCTCTGGAAACACCATATATTTT.

V is TRBV11-2 and J is TRBJ2-1, with D perhaps matching TRBD1 (5 bases). Between the trimmed V and J ends, which lost 2 bases and 1 base, there was a span of 6 bases. Germline V gives CDR1 SGHAT, CDR2 FQNNGV. This CDR3 is built from 14 residues. Written as DNA, the CDR3 is TGTGCCAGCAGCTTACAGGGTTCCTACAATGAGCAGTTCTTC. This translates into CASSLQGSYNEQFF.

The chain is built from TRBV7-9 and TRBJ2-7; 8 bases line up with TRBD2. There are 16 residues in the CDR3. Trimming took 4 bases from V and 2 from J; bases not matched to a gene: 10. Per germline, CDR1 SEHNR and CDR2 FQNEAQ (reference sequence). CDR3 DNA sequence: TGTGCCAGCAGCTCCGGGGGGGGCAGAGGAACCTACGAGCAGTACTTC. As protein: CASSSGGGRGTYEQYF.

The chain couples TRBV7-9 to TRBJ2-7; TRBD2 matches at 10 bases. Germline V gene lookup returns CDR1 SEHNR and CDR2 FQNEAQ (reference sequence). The CDR3 covers 15 residues. V shed 7 bases, J shed 0 bases, and the junction held 6 bases outside the gene matches. CDR3: CASNLAGASSYEQYF. CDR3 nucleotides: TGTGCCAGCAACCTAGCGGGGGCCTCCTCCTACGAGCAGTACTTC.

The V and J genes are TRBV19 and TRBJ2-7, with 8 nucleotides matching TRBD1. Germline lookup yields CDR1 LNHDA and CDR2 SQIVND (reference sequence). The CDR3 is made up of 15 amino acids. The V and J ends lost 5 bases and 4 bases, in that order; junction bases with no gene match: 10. This chain's CDR3 is CASSPLPGQVYEQYF. CDR3 nucleotide sequence: TGTGCCAGTAGTCCACTTCCGGGACAGGTTTACGAGCAGTACTTC. Looking up the rest from reference TRBV19 and TRBJ2-7 gives the full variable domain: DGGITQSPKYLFRKEGQNVTLSCEQNLNHDAMYWYRQDPGQGLRLIYYSQIVNDFQKGDIAEGYSVSREKKESFPLTVTSAQKNPTAFYLCASSPLPGQVYEQYFGPGTRLTVT.

The chain uses TRBV4-1 and TRBJ2-2, with TRBD2 matching 7 bases. The length of the CDR3 is 15 residues. Germline CDR1 is MGHRA and CDR2 is YSYEKL. The V gene end was trimmed by 4 bases and the J gene end by 3 bases; junction bases not matched to a gene: 5. The CDR3 sequence: CASSPASGHTGELFF. In nucleotides, the CDR3 is TGCGCCAGCAGCCCAGCTAGCGGACACACCGGGGAGCTGTTTTTT.

This chain joins TRBV29-1 and TRBJ1-5, with 7 bases aligning to TRBD1. The CDR3 sequence is 13 residues long. Germline assignment: CDR1 SQVTM and CDR2 ANQGSEA. J was trimmed by 8 bases and V by 4 bases; bases with no gene match: 8. This CDR3 is CSVAEGAGEPQHF. CDR3 nucleotide sequence: TGCAGCGTTGCAGAGGGGGCTGGTGAGCCCCAGCATTTT.

The J gene is TRBJ1-5, the V gene TRBV28; TRBD1 aligns across 10 bases. Germline values: CDR1 MDHEN, CDR2 SYDVKM. V gave up 8 bases and J gave up 1 base; unmatched junction bases: 14. This CDR3 has 18 amino acids. In nucleotides, the CDR3 is TGTGCCAGCTGTCCACCAGGACAGGGGGACATAAGCAATCAGCCCCAGCATTTT. Its protein is CASCPPGQGDISNQPQHF.

The rearrangement joins TRBV25-1 to TRBJ1-4; TRBD1 agrees at 9 bases. V was clipped by 3 bases and J by 4 bases; unmatched bases: 3. This CDR3 region has 15 residues. In germline, CDR1 is MGHDK, CDR2 SYGVNS. The CDR3 bases are TGTGCCAGCAGTGAGCCGGGACAGGGTAATGAAAAACTGTTTTTT. Residues: CASSEPGQGNEKLFF.